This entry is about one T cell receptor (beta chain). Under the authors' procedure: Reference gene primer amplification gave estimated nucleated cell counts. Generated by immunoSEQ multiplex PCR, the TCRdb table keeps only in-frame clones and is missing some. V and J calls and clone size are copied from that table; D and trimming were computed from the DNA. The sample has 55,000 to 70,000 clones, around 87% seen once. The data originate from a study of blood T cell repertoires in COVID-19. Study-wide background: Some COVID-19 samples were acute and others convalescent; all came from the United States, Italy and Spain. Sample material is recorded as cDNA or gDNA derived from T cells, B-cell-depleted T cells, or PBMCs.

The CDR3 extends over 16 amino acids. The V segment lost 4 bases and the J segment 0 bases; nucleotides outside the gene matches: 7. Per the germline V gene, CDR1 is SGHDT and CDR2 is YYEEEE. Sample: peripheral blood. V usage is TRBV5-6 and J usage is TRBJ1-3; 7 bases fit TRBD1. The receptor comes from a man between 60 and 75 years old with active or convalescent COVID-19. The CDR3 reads CASSVDRSSSGNTIYF. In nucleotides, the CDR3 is TGTGCCAGCAGCGTGGACAGGAGTAGCTCTGGAAACACCATATATTTT.